This TCR beta chain derives from a study of T cell responses to AZD1222 COVID-19 vaccine. CDR1 is SGHAT and CDR2 is FQNNGV in the germline V gene. The CDR3 extends over 14 amino acids. Trimming shortened V by 0 bases and J by 10 bases, and 15 bases separated the two germline ends. Profiling relied on immunoSEQ multiplex PCR, and the TCRdb table lists in-frame clones only, not all of them. The sample holds about 110,000 clones, roughly 90% seen once. Sample: peripheral blood, taken on day 0 of AZD1222 vaccination. The rearrangement links TRBV11-2 to TRBJ1-2; no clear D. The TCR was taken from an adult in good health. CDR3 DNA: TGTGCCAGCAGCTTAGATAAACGACCCGGGGACTACACCTTC. It translates to CASSLDKRPGDYTF.